The source of this T cell receptor beta chain is a study of cytomegalovirus exposure and HLA in healthy donors. There are 15 residues in the CDR3. Trimming stripped 7 bases from V and 3 bases from J, with 16 bases between. CDR1 is SNHLY, CDR2 FYNNEI, per germline. The study ran its PCR with 60 Vbeta and 13 Jbeta primers. TCRdb keeps only in-frame clones here, not all; method: immunoSEQ multiplex PCR. The data contain approximately 140,000 clones, roughly three quarters of them singletons. The sequence derives from a man between 18 and 29 years old in good health and CMV-seronegative. The chain links TRBV2 to TRBJ1-5; weak D call: TRBD1 (5 bases). The material sequenced was PBMCs. CDR3 amino acids: CASTERGGVNQPQHF. In nucleotides, the CDR3 is TGTGCCAGCACCGAGAGAGGAGGGGTCAATCAGCCCCAGCATTTT.